These T cell receptor beta chains were read from a single sample in a study of identical twins' blood T cells. Via MiXCR, TCRdb re-called the 5' RACE reads, giving one row per CDR3 protein. The sample records 400,000 or so distinct CDR3 sequences, 25% to 35% being singletons. Sample: PBMCs. These receptor sequences come from a woman aged 18-49 years in good health. Each CDR3 is given with its conserved first and last residue. Each record gives: D gene, V gene, clone size, J gene, CDR3 DNA, CDR3 protein. D genes are given only for firm matches. Clone size, where shown, is once, few, many, or a class for clones that have expanded.

D: TRBD1; V: TRBV14; size: .; J: TRBJ1-4; DNA: TGTGCCAGCAGCGGGACAGGGCACCTGAATGAAAAACTGTTTTTT; CDR3: CASSGTGHLNEKLFF
D: .; V: TRBV10-2; size: few; J: TRBJ2-7; DNA: TGCGCCAGCAGTGAAAGGGTTTACACCGACTACGAGCAGTACTTC; CDR3: CASSERVYTDYEQYF
D: TRBD2; V: TRBV20-1; size: few; J: TRBJ2-2; DNA: TGCAGTGCTAGAGCAATGATAGCGGGGGGTAACTCGAACACCGGGGAGCTGTTTTTT; CDR3: CSARAMIAGGNSNTGELFF
D: TRBD1; V: TRBV20-1; size: few; J: TRBJ1-1; DNA: TGCAGTGCTAGGGGACAGGGCACTGAAGCTTTCTTT; CDR3: CSARGQGTEAFF
D: .; V: TRBV20-1; size: .; J: TRBJ1-1; DNA: TGCAGTGCTAGAGAAGGTCGCCTCACTGAAGCTTCCTTT; CDR3: CSAREGRLTEASF
D: .; V: TRBV12-3/TRBV12-4; size: .; J: TRBJ1-2; DNA: TGTGCCAGCACCACACCCCCAGGAGGCTACACCTTC; CDR3: CASTTPPGGYTF
D: .; V: TRBV29-1; size: .; J: TRBJ1-1; DNA: TGCAGCGTTGTTTGGCAGAACACTGAAGTTTTCTTT; CDR3: CSVVWQNTEVFF
D: .; V: TRBV11-2; size: many; J: TRBJ2-2; DNA: TGTGCTAGCAGCCCACAGAGAACCGGGGAGCTGTTTTTT; CDR3: CASSPQRTGELFF
D: .; V: TRBV19; size: .; J: TRBJ1-5; DNA: TGTGCCAGTAGTATTATCGGAGTTAATCAGCCCCAGCATTTT; CDR3: CASSIIGVNQPQHF
D: .; V: TRBV29-1; size: .; J: TRBJ1-1; DNA: TGCAGCGTTCCTCGCGGGGGGGGCATATTCACTGAAGCTTTCTTT; CDR3: CSVPRGGGIFTEAFF
D: .; V: TRBV14; size: many; J: TRBJ2-3; DNA: TGTGCCAGCAGTTTACGCCACACAGATACGCAGTATTTT; CDR3: CASSLRHTDTQYF
D: TRBD1; V: TRBV5-8; size: many; J: TRBJ1-1; DNA: TGTGCCAGCAGCCTACCCGCGGGGACAGGGGTGACTGAAGCTTTCTTT; CDR3: CASSLPAGTGVTEAFF
D: TRBD1; V: TRBV6-1; size: .; J: TRBJ1-1; DNA: TGTGCCAGCATGATCCGGACAGGGCTGAACACTGAAGCTTTCTTT; CDR3: CASMIRTGLNTEAFF
D: .; V: TRBV5-1; size: many; J: TRBJ2-1; DNA: TGCGCCAGCAGCTTCGTGAGCTCCTACAATGAGCAGTTCTTC; CDR3: CASSFVSSYNEQFF
D: .; V: TRBV2; size: .; J: TRBJ1-2; DNA: TGTGCCAGCAGTGATACCGGGGGCGACGATGGCTACACCTTC; CDR3: CASSDTGGDDGYTF
D: .; V: TRBV29-1; size: few; J: TRBJ2-5; DNA: TGCAGCGTTGAGGGCCAAGAGACCCAGTACTTC; CDR3: CSVEGQETQYF
D: .; V: TRBV6-2/TRBV6-3; size: many; J: TRBJ1-4; DNA: TGTGCCAGCAGCCCCCGATTGGGCAGAACTAATGAAAAACTGTTTTTT; CDR3: CASSPRLGRTNEKLFF
D: .; V: TRBV5-6; size: few; J: TRBJ1-5; DNA: TGTGCCAGCAGCATCAAACCCGGACAGCCCCAGCATTTT; CDR3: CASSIKPGQPQHF
D: .; V: TRBV3-1; size: .; J: TRBJ1-6; DNA: TGTGCCAGCAGCCGTGGACAGAGAAGTAATTCACCCCTCCACTTT; CDR3: CASSRGQRSNSPLHF
D: .; V: TRBV4-3; size: .; J: TRBJ1-2; DNA: TGCGCCAGCAGCGATGTTGTCGAGGGGGAGTTAAACTATGGCTACACCTTC; CDR3: CASSDVVEGELNYGYTF
D: TRBD1; V: TRBV3-1; size: few; J: TRBJ1-2; DNA: TGTGCCAGCAGAGACAGGGACTCTGCTGGCTACACCTTC; CDR3: CASRDRDSAGYTF
D: .; V: TRBV25-1; size: .; J: TRBJ2-5; DNA: TGTGCCAGCAGTGCCCCCGGTGTAGAGACCCAGTACTTC; CDR3: CASSAPGVETQYF
D: .; V: TRBV9; size: once; J: TRBJ2-1; DNA: TGTGCCAGCAGCGTAGACGACAATGAGCAGTCCTTC; CDR3: CASSVDDNEQSF
D: .; V: TRBV5-1; size: few; J: TRBJ1-2; DNA: TGCGCCAGCAGCTCCGCCGACTTTGCTAACTATGGCTACACCTTC; CDR3: CASSSADFANYGYTF
D: .; V: TRBV6-2/TRBV6-3; size: .; J: TRBJ2-3; DNA: TGTGCCAGCAGTTACGGCTCGAGCACAGGTACGCAGTATTTT; CDR3: CASSYGSSTGTQYF
D: .; V: TRBV9; size: few; J: TRBJ2-3; DNA: TGTGCCAGCAGCGTAGCTACTGGCTATGCTAGCACAGATACGCAGTATTTT; CDR3: CASSVATGYASTDTQYF
D: TRBD1; V: TRBV7-8; size: few; J: TRBJ2-1; DNA: TGTGCCAGCAGCCCCCGATTGACAGGGCGTAACTACAATGAGCAGTTCTTC; CDR3: CASSPRLTGRNYNEQFF
D: TRBD1; V: TRBV20-1; size: .; J: TRBJ2-1; DNA: TGCAGTGGGCCGGGACAGGGGAGGAATGAGCAGTTCTTC; CDR3: CSGPGQGRNEQFF
D: .; V: TRBV3-1; size: many; J: TRBJ2-6; DNA: TGTGCCAGCAGCCAGAGGTCTGGGGCCAACGTCCTGACTTTC; CDR3: CASSQRSGANVLTF